The T cell receptor (beta chain) under discussion was sequenced for a study of post-analysis software for immune sequencing data. About the research overall: Both relapsing-remitting and secondary progressive multiple sclerosis featured among the disease courses, as did progressive-relapsing multiple sclerosis. Study outcomes and limitations: Multiple sclerosis was associated with a significant reduction in normalized Chao1 diversity relative to controls. With F measure, samples from one preparation batch clustered together strongly.

Every TCR beta cDNA library bore unique molecular identifiers. Researchers reported some 500,000 cDNA molecules coming from about 0.98 to 11 million T cells. TCRdb redid the calling of the PCR reads with MiXCR, one entry per CDR3 protein. The sample contains about 540,000 distinct CDR3 sequences, under 40% of which appear only once. Details on this clonotype: Its target is unknown.

Sequencing used blood. The TCR comes from a girl aged 2-17 years with multiple sclerosis.

This CDR3 reads CSVGTGGSLEAFF. CDR3 DNA sequence: TGCAGCGTAGGGACAGGCGGCAGCCTTGAAGCTTTCTTT. This rearrangement joins TRBV29-1 to TRBJ1-1; 8 bases are a match to TRBD1. V lost 6 bases and J lost 7; bases outside the gene matches: 10. CDR1 and CDR2 (germline): SQVTM, ANQGSEA. This CDR3 has 13 amino acids.